Listed here are 24 T cell receptor beta chains from one sample, sequenced in a study of cytomegalovirus exposure and HLA in healthy donors. Sequencing was performed with immunoSEQ multiplex PCR; in TCRdb, only in-frame clones are kept and a portion is missing. The table shows 150,000 to 200,000 clones, with about 81% occurring only once. Sequenced input: PBMCs. Receptors originate from a woman aged 25 to 45 in good health and CMV-seronegative.

The chain carries TRBV6-1 and TRBJ2-3, with 8 nucleotides matching TRBD1. The germline CDR1 and CDR2 sequences are MNHNS and SASEGT. The CDR3 contains 15 residues. The ends lost 6 bases at V and 2 bases at J; junction bases unmatched: 7. CDR3 in amino acids: CASSRQGTSTDTQYF. In DNA, the CDR3 is TGTGCCAGCAGCCGACAGGGGACTTCCACAGATACGCAGTATTTT.

This clone has a single count. V usage is TRBV6-1 and J usage is TRBJ2-7; 13 nucleotides match TRBD2. Trimming took 2 bases from V and 1 from J; bases not matched to a gene: 2. Germline-derived CDR1 and CDR2 are MNHNS and SASEGT. This CDR3 comprises 16 residues. The CDR3 coding sequence is TGTGCCAGCAGTGAACGACTAGCGGGGGGATCCTACGAGCAGTACTTC. This codes for CASSERLAGGSYEQYF.

The chain couples TRBV29-1 to TRBJ1-2; possibly TRBD1 for D (5 bases). CDR3 length equals 14 residues. Germline V gives CDR1 SQVTM, CDR2 ANQGSEA. V was cut by 6 bases and J by 0 bases, with 14 bases left in between. CDR3 loop: CSVPWGTSNYGYTF. CDR3 DNA: TGCAGCGTCCCGTGGGGGACTTCTAACTATGGCTACACCTTC.

This sequence joins TRBV7-9 and TRBJ2-7; D remains ambiguous. CDR3 length equals 15 residues. Germline V CDR1 and CDR2: SEHNR, FQNEAQ (reference sequence). Trimming pared 2 bases from V and 5 bases from J, leaving 16 bases between. CDR3 nucleotide sequence: TGTGCCAGCAGCTTATACGAAGTACGTCGGGACGAGCAGTACTTC. Its translation: CASSLYEVRRDEQYF.

This sequence joins TRBV9 and TRBJ2-4; tentatively, D is TRBD2 (6 bases). V lost 4 bases and J lost 9, with 14 bases in between. Germline loops: CDR1 SGDLS, CDR2 YYNGEE. The CDR3 contains 13 residues. The CDR3 DNA sequence: TGTGCCAGCAGCACCCGGGACTCCGGCATTCAGTACTTC. Translation gives CASSTRDSGIQYF.

The chain combines TRBV11-3 with TRBJ2-1, with 10 bases that match TRBD1. Germline trimming cut 1 base from V and 3 bases from J; bases unmatched to any gene: 3. CDR3 length equals 16 residues. Germline V lookup: CDR1 SGHNT, CDR2 YENEEA. CDR3 sequence: CASSLGGTGVYNEQFF. The CDR3 DNA is TGTGCCAGCAGCTTAGGGGGGACAGGGGTCTACAATGAGCAGTTCTTC.

This clone occurred many times. V usage is TRBV27 and J usage is TRBJ2-1; 10 nucleotides align to TRBD2. J lost 3 bases, V lost 10 bases, and 9 bases had no gene match. CDR3 size: 15 residues. Per the germline V gene, CDR1 is MNHEY and CDR2 is SMNVEV (reference sequence). CDR3 protein: CATRSIAGGYNEQFF. CDR3 coding DNA: TGTGCCACCCGTTCGATAGCGGGAGGCTACAATGAGCAGTTCTTC.

In DNA form, the CDR3 reads TGTGCCAGCTCACCTCGGACTTACACCCTTTCTGGAAACACCATATATTTT. It yields the protein CASSPRTYTLSGNTIYF. The chain joins TRBV18 to TRBJ1-3; D remains unclear. From germline, CDR1 is KGHSH and CDR2 LQKENI. Trimming removed 3 bases from V and 1 base from J, with 16 bases in between. This CDR3 comprises 17 residues. Based on the CDR3 plus reference TRBV18 and TRBJ1-3, the full variable domain is NAGVMQNPRHLVRRRGQEARLRCSPMKGHSHVYWYRQLPEEGLKFMVYLQKENIIDESGMPKERFSAEFPKEGPSILRIQQVVRGDSAAYFCASSPRTYTLSGNTIYFGEGSWLTVV.

The V call is TRBV4-1, the J call TRBJ1-4; D possibly corresponds to TRBD1 (5 bases). V was clipped by 1 base and J by 7 bases, with 13 bases between them. The germline gives CDR1 MGHRA, CDR2 YSYEKL. This CDR3 has 15 amino acids. The CDR3 coding sequence is TGCGCCAGCAGCCAAGGGGAGGACAAGCGTGAAAAACTGTTTTTT. Protein sequence: CASSQGEDKREKLFF.

The V gene is TRBV5-1, the J gene TRBJ2-2; 11 nucleotides match TRBD2. With 3 bases clipped from V and 3 bases from J, the junction kept 4 bases outside the gene matches. The CDR3 has 16 residues. CDR1 and CDR2 from the germline V gene are SGHRS and YFSETQ. The CDR3 loop reads CASSWGLADYTGELFF. Here the CDR3 DNA reads TGCGCCAGCAGCTGGGGACTAGCGGACTACACCGGGGAGCTGTTTTTT.

The V gene is TRBV2, the J gene TRBJ2-5; TRBD1 matches 12 bases. Germline-derived CDR1 and CDR2 are SNHLY and FYNNEI. With V trimmed by 5 bases and J by 4 bases, 5 bases remained unmatched. The CDR3 totals 15 residues. CDR3 region: CASSRGTGGPETQYF. The CDR3 DNA sequence: TGTGCCAGCAGTCGTGGGACAGGGGGCCCAGAGACCCAGTACTTC. The whole variable domain, filled in from reference TRBV2 and TRBJ2-5, reads EPEVTQTPSHQVTQMGQEVILRCVPISNHLYFYWYRQILGQKVEFLVSFYNNEISEKSEIFDDQFSVERPDGSNFTLKIRSTKLEDSAMYFCASSRGTGGPETQYFGPGTRLLVL.

The CDR3 loop is CASIGVAGVRGEQFF. CDR3 DNA: TGTGCCAGCATAGGCGTAGCAGGAGTTAGGGGTGAGCAGTTCTTC. This chain joins TRBV6-1 and TRBJ2-1; D is perhaps TRBD1 (5 bases). Trimming removed 7 bases at V and 9 bases at J, with 22 bases between. The CDR3 loop spans 15 amino acids. CDR1 and CDR2 from the germline V gene are MNHNS and SASEGT.

This clone was detected a few times. Other DNA sequences within the sample encode an identical CDR3. The gene calls are TRBV11-2 and TRBJ1-2; 8 nucleotides line up with TRBD1. V lost 1 base to trimming and J lost 8 bases; unmatched junction nucleotides: 3. The germline CDR1 and CDR2 sequences are SGHAT and FQNNGV. CDR3 length: 13 residues. The CDR3 is CASSLGTGNGYTF. DNA for the CDR3: TGTGCCAGCAGCTTAGGGACAGGGAACGGCTACACCTTC.

This sequence joins TRBV5-6 and TRBJ2-7; 9 bases map to TRBD1. J lost 8 bases, V lost 4 bases, and 10 bases had no gene match. The CDR3 consists of 14 residues. CDR1 SGHDT and CDR2 YYEEEE come from the germline V gene. CDR3 region: CASSNGENRGQQYF. The CDR3 DNA is TGTGCCAGCAGCAATGGGGAGAACAGGGGGCAGCAGTACTTC.

The chain combines TRBV27 with TRBJ1-5; D is possibly TRBD1 (5 bases). V was trimmed by 1 base and J by 9 bases, leaving 13 bases between them. In germline, CDR1 is MNHEY, CDR2 SMNVEV (reference sequence). This CDR3 is 14 amino acids long. CDR3 in amino acids: CASSLWGDVSPQHF. Written as DNA, the CDR3 is TGTGCCAGCAGTTTATGGGGGGACGTCTCGCCCCAGCATTTT.

The chain is built from TRBV18 and TRBJ1-5; 9 bases match TRBD1. The CDR3 covers 13 residues. CDR1 KGHSH and CDR2 LQKENI come from the germline V gene. J was trimmed by 5 bases and V by 10 bases; bases with no gene match: 6. CDR3 coding DNA: TGTGCCACCGCAACAGGGGGCGATCAGCCCCAGCATTTT. This translates into CATATGGDQPQHF.

The V call is TRBV5-4, the J call TRBJ2-1; possibly TRBD2 for D (5 bases). The V gene's germline CDR1 is SGHNT and CDR2 YYREEE (reference sequence). CDR3 length: 17 residues. V lost 1 base and J 3 bases, leaving 17 bases between the germline ends. Here the CDR3 reads CASSLPQGSGSYNEQFF. The DNA of the CDR3 is TGTGCCAGCAGCTTGCCCCAAGGAAGCGGCAGCTACAATGAGCAGTTCTTC. The whole variable domain, filled in from reference TRBV5-4 and TRBJ2-1, reads ETGVTQSPTHLIKTRGQQVTLRCSSQSGHNTVSWYQQALGQGPQFIFQYYREEENGRGNFPPRFSGLQFPNYSSELNVNALELDDSALYLCASSLPQGSGSYNEQFFGPGTRLTVL.

This clone was seen many times. The genes are TRBV27 and TRBJ1-2; 8 bases match TRBD1. The length of the CDR3 is 13 residues. Per germline, CDR1 MNHEY and CDR2 SMNVEV (reference sequence). J gave up 5 bases and V 1 base, and 0 bases lay outside the gene matches. The chain's CDR3 is CASSLYRGYGYTF. The CDR3 DNA reads as TGTGCCAGCAGTTTATACAGGGGGTATGGCTACACCTTC.

DNA of the CDR3: TGTGCCAGCTCGAAAATGACAGATGGCTACGAGCAGTACTTC. Its translation: CASSKMTDGYEQYF. The V gene is TRBV6-1, the J gene TRBJ2-7, with D possibly being TRBD1 (5 bases). V dropped 8 bases and J dropped 3 bases, with 17 bases sitting between them. The CDR3 has 14 residues. The germline V gene has CDR1 MNHNS and CDR2 SASEGT.

In DNA, the CDR3 is TGTGCCAGCTTGGGGGGTTCTTCCTATGGCTACACCTTC. Translation: CASLGGSSYGYTF. This chain connects TRBV6-5 to TRBJ1-2; possible D gene TRBD1, 5 bases. Germline V gene lookup returns CDR1 MNHEY and CDR2 SVGAGI. The CDR3 is 13 amino acids. Trimming cost V 8 bases and J 4 bases, with 14 bases left between them.

The V and J genes are TRBV29-1 and TRBJ2-1, with 9 bases lining up with TRBD2. Germline V gives CDR1 SQVTM, CDR2 ANQGSEA. The V gene end was trimmed by 1 base and the J gene end by 1 base; junction bases not matched to a gene: 17. The length of the CDR3 is 20 residues. The CDR3 DNA reads as TGCAGCGTTGAAGGGCCTATTCGGCTAGCGGGGTCCGCGTCCTACAATGAGCAGTTCTTC. This codes for CSVEGPIRLAGSASYNEQFF.

The J gene is TRBJ2-7, the V gene TRBV7-2, with a possible D match to TRBD2 (6 bases). This CDR3 region has 15 residues. The V gene's germline CDR1 is SGHTA and CDR2 FQGNSA. Trimming left V 5 bases short and J 1 base short, with 15 bases between. CDR3 protein: CASSPVASVSYEQYF. DNA for the CDR3: TGTGCCAGCAGCCCGGTGGCTAGCGTATCCTACGAGCAGTACTTC.

This chain joins TRBV18 and TRBJ1-6; 8 bases match TRBD1. The CDR3 has 15 amino acids. Trimming cost V 4 bases and J 5 bases; bases outside gene matches: 4. Germline lookup yields CDR1 KGHSH and CDR2 LQKENI. CDR3 sequence (DNA): TGTGCCAGCTCACGTCAACAGGGGGATAATTCACCCCTCCACTTT. Its translation: CASSRQQGDNSPLHF.

CDR3 DNA sequence: TGCGCCAGCAGCGTAGACAGGGGAGTTAGGGGCACTGAAGCTTTCTTT. Translated, it gives CASSVDRGVRGTEAFF. The gene calls are TRBV5-1 and TRBJ1-1; 8 bases are a match to TRBD1. The V gene's germline CDR1 is SGHRS and CDR2 YFSETQ. V lost 4 bases, J lost 4 bases, and 12 bases stayed unmatched. This CDR3 region has 16 residues.